One sample yielded the 14 T cell receptor beta chains listed below, sequenced in a study of T cells in women clearing cervical HPV infection. Data came from immunoSEQ multiplex PCR; TCRdb stores just in-frame clones and leaves some out. The sample features fewer than 35,000 clones, with under 5% in its top ten. Sequencing was carried out using blood buffy coat. The receptors originated from a woman aged 18 to 75 with a cervical HPV16 infection that either progressed to CIN3+ or cleared (not recorded which).

Regarding this clone: The sequenced fragment ends 3 residues before the CDR3 boundary, so the rest is inferred from the germline J gene. The chain has TRBV2 and TRBJ2-3; D unresolved. V lost 4 bases and J lost 4, with 15 bases in between. The V gene's germline CDR1 is SNHLY and CDR2 FYNNEI. This CDR3 is built from 15 residues. The DNA read from the CDR3 is TGTGCCAGCAGTGCCCGGGTTTCAATCGCAGATACG. As protein: CASSARVSIADT. The full CDR3 protein reads CASSARVSIADTQYF.

Worth noting for this clone: An end of the junction differs from the germline gene, which may be a read error. The read falls 3 residues short of the CDR3 end, and the missing part is taken from the germline J gene. The chain combines TRBV10-3 with TRBJ2-7; possibly TRBD1 for D (6 bases). The CDR3 totals 14 residues. The germline V gene encodes CDR1 ENHRY and CDR2 SYGVKD. The CDR3 loop is CATSDRFLSYEQYF. The CDR3 DNA, read in part, is TGTGCCACCAGTGACAGGTTCCTCTCCTACGAG.

About this clone itself: The read ends 3 residues shy of where the CDR3 ends; the end is completed using the germline J gene. V is TRBV19 and J is TRBJ1-5, with D perhaps TRBD1 (6 bases). This CDR3 region has 15 residues. The V and J ends lost 3 bases and 1 base respectively, with 10 bases between them. Germline V gives CDR1 LNHDA, CDR2 SQIVND (reference sequence). This CDR3 reads CASSIRQGSNQPQHF. The covered CDR3 bases are TGTGCCAGTAGTATTCGGCAGGGGAGCAATCAGCCC.

Concerning this clone itself: Read sequence stops 3 residues before the CDR3 end, and the germline J gene provides the missing end. The chain links TRBV5-1 to TRBJ2-6; 10 bases are a match to TRBD1. CDR3 length: 17 residues. J lost 0 bases, V lost 5 bases, and 5 bases had no gene match. Germline values: CDR1 SGHRS, CDR2 YFSETQ. The CDR3 DNA, read in part, is TGCGCCAGCAGAACCGGGACAGGGGTCTCTGGGGCCAACGTC. The encoded protein is CASRTGTGVSGANV. The CDR3 in its entirety is CASRTGTGVSGANVLTF.

As regards this clone: The read finishes 3 residues shy of the CDR3 end, and the germline J gene is used to complete it. This chain uses TRBV18 with TRBJ2-1; 8 nucleotides agree with TRBD1. The V segment lost 3 bases and the J segment 8 bases; nucleotides outside the gene matches: 9. The CDR3 has 15 amino acids. CDR1 KGHSH and CDR2 LQKENI come from the germline V gene. The CDR3 DNA, read in part, is TGTGCCAGCTCACCGACTAGGACAGGGCGGGATGAG. It yields the protein CASSPTRTGRDE. The entire CDR3 protein reads CASSPTRTGRDEQFF.

Concerning this clone itself: Read coverage stops 3 residues before the CDR3 terminus; the germline J gene supplies the remainder. The chain links TRBV20-1 to TRBJ2-3, with D maybe TRBD1 (5 bases). CDR1 and CDR2 from the germline V gene are DFQATT and SNEGSKA (reference sequence). The V gene lost 7 bases and the J gene lost 6 bases, with 14 bases spanning the gap. CDR3 length equals 12 residues. The CDR3 DNA, read in part, is TGCAGTGTGGTTCAAGGGGCGGATACG. Amino acids: CSVVQGADT. The whole CDR3 protein reads CSVVQGADTQYF.

Concerning this clone itself: Coverage ceases 3 residues before the CDR3 finishes, and the germline J gene fills in the end. This chain connects TRBV2 to TRBJ2-3; 7 bases agree with TRBD1. The trim removed 6 bases at V and 0 bases at J, leaving 6 bases unmatched. The CDR3 loop spans 15 amino acids. CDR1 and CDR2 from the germline V gene are SNHLY and FYNNEI. The sequenced CDR3 bases are TGTGCCAGCAGCATGCAGGGGGAGAGCACAGATACG. Its translation: CASSMQGESTDT. The CDR3 as a whole reads CASSMQGESTDTQYF.

As regards this clone: The CDR3 goes on 3 residues after the read ends, and that part is filled in from the germline J gene. This sequence joins TRBV5-6 and TRBJ1-2; 9 positions match TRBD1. With V trimmed by 4 bases and J by 0 bases, 4 bases remained unmatched. From germline, CDR1 is SGHDT and CDR2 YYEEEE. This CDR3 has 15 residues. The CDR3 reads CASSERTGANYGYTF. Partial CDR3 DNA: TGTGCCAGCAGCGAACGGACAGGGGCTAACTATGGC.

On this clone: The read comes to an end 3 residues before the CDR3 does, leaving the germline J gene to fill in the end. This chain joins TRBV5-3 and TRBJ1-3, with D unresolved. TRBV5-3 falls under the ORF class, with uncertain function. This CDR3 is 15 amino acids long. V lost 6 bases to trimming and J lost 0 bases, with 13 bases between them. CDR3 amino acids: CARIKRLDSGNTIYF. CDR3 DNA (partial): TGTGCCAGAATTAAAAGACTGGACTCTGGAAACACC.

The CDR3: CAIRGGLDRGGNTIYF. The sequenced part of the CDR3 DNA is TGTGCCATCAGGGGCGGGCTCGACAGGGGCGGAAACACC. This chain links TRBV10-3 with TRBJ1-3, with 8 bases aligning to TRBD1. The sequenced fragment ends 3 residues before the CDR3 boundary, so the rest is inferred from the germline J gene. The CDR3 is 16 residues long. CDR1 and CDR2 (germline): ENHRY, SYGVKD. V lost 6 bases and J lost 4; bases outside the gene matches: 11.

To note about this clone: The read terminates 3 residues before the CDR3 end, so the remaining end is supplied by the germline J gene. The gene calls are TRBV18 and TRBJ2-7; 8 nucleotides line up with TRBD2. CDR3 length equals 19 residues. V was clipped by 2 bases and J by 1 base; unmatched bases: 16. CDR1 and CDR2 from the germline V gene are KGHSH and LQKENI. The CDR3 bases that were read are TGTGCCAGCTCACCAATTTTTGGGGTCGGAACTAGCGGATCCTACGAG. It codes for CASSPIFGVGTSGSYE. The CDR3 in full is CASSPIFGVGTSGSYEQYF.

Details on this clone: Coverage ceases 3 residues before the CDR3 finishes, and the germline J gene fills in the end. The rearrangement links TRBV6-2 or TRBV6-3 to TRBJ2-1; 7 bases agree with TRBD2. This CDR3 is built from 14 residues. With 5 bases clipped from V and 5 bases from J, the junction kept 6 bases outside the gene matches. Germline V gene sequence: CDR1 MNHEY, CDR2 SVGEGT. CDR3 bases read: TGTGCCAGCAGTAACCGGGACTATCACAATGAG. Amino acid sequence: CASSNRDYHNE. The whole CDR3 sequence reads CASSNRDYHNEQFF.

Notes on this clone: The read terminates 3 residues ahead of where the CDR3 ends, so the germline J gene completes it. This chain uses TRBV29-1 with TRBJ2-1; the D gene could be TRBD1 or TRBD2 (6 bases each). CDR1 SQVTM and CDR2 ANQGSEA come from the germline V gene. This CDR3 comprises 15 residues. Trimming cost V 7 bases and J 4 bases, with 20 bases left between them. The DNA read from the CDR3 is TGCAGCGCCGAATTGAGGGGGAGGAAATACAATGAG. This sequence encodes CSAELRGRKYNE. The entire CDR3 reads CSAELRGRKYNEQFF.

Regarding this clone: The sequence runs out 3 residues before the end of the CDR3; the remainder is reconstructed from the germline J gene. The rearrangement joins TRBV7-9 to TRBJ1-1, with D maybe TRBD1 (6 bases). Germline V lookup: CDR1 SEHNR, CDR2 FQNEAQ (reference sequence). This CDR3 region has 12 residues. CDR3 bases read: TGTGCCAGCAGCTCTGGGACATTGGCA. Translation gives CASSSGTLA. The CDR3 in its entirety is CASSSGTLAAFF.